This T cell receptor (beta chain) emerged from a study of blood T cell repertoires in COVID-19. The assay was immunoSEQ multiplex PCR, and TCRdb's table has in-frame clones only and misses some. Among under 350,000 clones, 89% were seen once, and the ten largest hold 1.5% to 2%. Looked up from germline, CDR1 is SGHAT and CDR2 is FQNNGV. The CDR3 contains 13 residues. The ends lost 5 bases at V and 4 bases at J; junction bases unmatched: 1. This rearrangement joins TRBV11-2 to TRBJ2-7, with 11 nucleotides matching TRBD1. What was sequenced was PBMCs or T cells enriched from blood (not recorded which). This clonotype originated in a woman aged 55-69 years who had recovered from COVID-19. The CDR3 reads CASSGTGGYEQYF. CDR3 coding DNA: TGTGCCAGCAGCGGGACAGGGGGGTACGAGCAGTACTTC.